A selection of T cell receptor beta chains follows, all from one sample in a study of blood T cell repertoires in COVID-19. Profiled with immunoSEQ multiplex PCR; TCRdb holds only in-frame clones, not every one. The repertoire holds 150,000 or so clones, with roughly 90% as singletons. The sequencing input was peripheral blood. The receptors come from a man between 60 and 75 years old with active or convalescent COVID-19. The CDR3 runs from the conserved cysteine through the conserved F or W. Fields, in order: J gene, D gene, V gene, clone size, CDR3 DNA, CDR3 protein. The D gene is left open where the match is weak. Size is stated for part of the rows, as once, few or many counts, or as a class when the clone is expanded.

J gene: TRBJ2-1
D gene: TRBD2
V gene: TRBV19
clone size: -
CDR3 DNA: TGTGCCAGTAGTAGCTTAGCGGGGGGACACAATGAGCAGTTCTTC
CDR3 protein: CASSSLAGGHNEQFF

J gene: TRBJ2-7
D gene: TRBD2
V gene: TRBV6-2/TRBV6-3
clone size: -
CDR3 DNA: TGTGCCAGCAGTTATTTGCTAGCGGGAGTAAGGTCCTACGAGCAGTACTTC
CDR3 protein: CASSYLLAGVRSYEQYF

J gene: TRBJ1-5
D gene: -
V gene: TRBV28
clone size: -
CDR3 DNA: TGTGCCAGCACCCAAATGGGGGGTGGCAATCAGCCCCAGCATTTT
CDR3 protein: CASTQMGGGNQPQHF

J gene: TRBJ1-4
D gene: -
V gene: TRBV7-6
clone size: -
CDR3 DNA: TGTGCCAGCAGCTTAGCGCCCGGGGTCGACGAAAAACTGTTTTTT
CDR3 protein: CASSLAPGVDEKLFF

J gene: TRBJ2-1
D gene: TRBD1
V gene: TRBV7-8
clone size: once
CDR3 DNA: TGTGCCAGCACAGACCGGGACAGGGTCAACAATGAGCAGTTCTTC
CDR3 protein: CASTDRDRVNNEQFF

J gene: TRBJ1-3
D gene: TRBD1
V gene: TRBV19
clone size: few
CDR3 DNA: TGTGCCAGTAGCTCTGGGGACAGATCTGGAAACACCATATATTTT
CDR3 protein: CASSSGDRSGNTIYF

J gene: TRBJ1-4
D gene: -
V gene: TRBV7-9
clone size: -
CDR3 DNA: TGTGCCAGCAGCTTAGTTAGGACAGTTCCAACTAATGAAAAACTGTTTTTT
CDR3 protein: CASSLVRTVPTNEKLFF

J gene: TRBJ2-2
D gene: TRBD2
V gene: TRBV30
clone size: -
CDR3 DNA: TGTGCCTGGAGTGTCACGGGAGGGCCACACACCGGGGAGCTGTTTTTT
CDR3 protein: CAWSVTGGPHTGELFF

J gene: TRBJ1-2
D gene: TRBD1
V gene: TRBV19
clone size: -
CDR3 DNA: TGTGCCAGTAGCACGGACAGGGCAGGCGGCTACACCTTC
CDR3 protein: CASSTDRAGGYTF

J gene: TRBJ2-3
D gene: TRBD1
V gene: TRBV10-1
clone size: -
CDR3 DNA: TGCGCCAGCAGTGAGCCCGGGACAGGGCTCACAGATACGCAGTATTTT
CDR3 protein: CASSEPGTGLTDTQYF

J gene: TRBJ1-1
D gene: -
V gene: TRBV18
clone size: once
CDR3 DNA: TGTGCCAGCTCACCCTCCGAGCAGGGGACTGAAGCTTTCTTT
CDR3 protein: CASSPSEQGTEAFF

J gene: TRBJ1-4
D gene: -
V gene: TRBV6-5
clone size: -
CDR3 DNA: TGTGCCAGCAGTTACTCGTCGGGGGGTGGAAAACTGTTTTTT
CDR3 protein: CASSYSSGGGKLFF

J gene: TRBJ2-5
D gene: -
V gene: TRBV11-2
clone size: -
CDR3 DNA: TGTGCCAGCAGCTTCCTACTACTGACGGTCCAAGAGACCCAGTACTTC
CDR3 protein: CASSFLLLTVQETQYF

J gene: TRBJ1-6
D gene: TRBD1
V gene: TRBV5-1
clone size: -
CDR3 DNA: TGCGCCAGCATAACCTCGCCGGGACAGCACAATTCACCCCTCCACTTT
CDR3 protein: CASITSPGQHNSPLHF

J gene: TRBJ2-2
D gene: -
V gene: TRBV24-1
clone size: -
CDR3 DNA: TGTGCCACCAGTGATCGAGGACAGGGGGAGCTGTTTTTT
CDR3 protein: CATSDRGQGELFF

J gene: TRBJ2-3
D gene: TRBD2
V gene: TRBV6-5
clone size: -
CDR3 DNA: TGTGCCAGCATTAGCGGGGATAGCACAGATACGCAGTATTTT
CDR3 protein: CASISGDSTDTQYF

J gene: TRBJ1-2
D gene: TRBD1
V gene: TRBV3-1/TRBV3-2
clone size: -
CDR3 DNA: TGTGCCAGCAGCGGCGGACAGGGCTATGGCTACACCTTC
CDR3 protein: CASSGGQGYGYTF

J gene: TRBJ1-1
D gene: TRBD1
V gene: TRBV18
clone size: -
CDR3 DNA: TGTGCCAGCTCACCAGTCGACAGGGGGAACACTGAAGCTTTCTTT
CDR3 protein: CASSPVDRGNTEAFF

J gene: TRBJ1-5
D gene: -
V gene: TRBV7-9
clone size: once
CDR3 DNA: TGTGCCAGCAGCTTAGAACAAGAACAGGGCAATCAGCCCCAGCATTTT
CDR3 protein: CASSLEQEQGNQPQHF

J gene: TRBJ2-1
D gene: -
V gene: TRBV19
clone size: -
CDR3 DNA: TGTGCCAGTAATGGCAGGGGACACGAAGGAAAAGTTTTCTACAATGAGCAGTTCTTC
CDR3 protein: CASNGRGHEGKVFYNEQFF

J gene: TRBJ2-1
D gene: TRBD1
V gene: TRBV10-1
clone size: -
CDR3 DNA: TGCGCCAGCAGTGAGTTGGGACAGGGGGGTTTACTCTACAATGAGCAGTTCTTC
CDR3 protein: CASSELGQGGLLYNEQFF

J gene: TRBJ1-2
D gene: TRBD1
V gene: TRBV19
clone size: -
CDR3 DNA: TGTGCCAGTAGTCTGGGACAGCTCTATGGCTACACCTTC
CDR3 protein: CASSLGQLYGYTF

J gene: TRBJ1-5
D gene: TRBD1
V gene: TRBV7-9
clone size: few
CDR3 DNA: TGTGCCAGCAGCCATGGACAGGGGTCTAATCAGCCCCAGCATTTT
CDR3 protein: CASSHGQGSNQPQHF

J gene: TRBJ1-2
D gene: -
V gene: TRBV7-8
clone size: -
CDR3 DNA: TGTGCCAGCAGCTTAGACAGGGCTGATGGCTACACCTTC
CDR3 protein: CASSLDRADGYTF

J gene: TRBJ1-4
D gene: TRBD1
V gene: TRBV6-6
clone size: -
CDR3 DNA: TGTGCCAGCAGTCGACAGGGGGCGCGCGAAAAACTGTTTTTT
CDR3 protein: CASSRQGAREKLFF

J gene: TRBJ1-5
D gene: TRBD1
V gene: TRBV6-5
clone size: -
CDR3 DNA: TGTGCCAGCAGACCCGACAGGGGGAATGATCAGCCCCAGCATTTT
CDR3 protein: CASRPDRGNDQPQHF

J gene: TRBJ2-7
D gene: TRBD1
V gene: TRBV29-1
clone size: once
CDR3 DNA: TGCAGCGTGGGACCCAACAGGGGGCGGACCTACGAGCAGTACTTC
CDR3 protein: CSVGPNRGRTYEQYF

J gene: TRBJ1-3
D gene: -
V gene: TRBV6-5
clone size: -
CDR3 DNA: TGTGCCAGCAGTTTAGCGGGGGGCTCTGGAAACACCATATATTTT
CDR3 protein: CASSLAGGSGNTIYF

J gene: TRBJ2-1
D gene: -
V gene: TRBV7-8
clone size: -
CDR3 DNA: TGTGCCAGCAGCGTTCACGGGAGAGGAAGGTCGTACAATGAGCAGTTCTTC
CDR3 protein: CASSVHGRGRSYNEQFF

J gene: TRBJ2-1
D gene: -
V gene: TRBV7-9
clone size: once
CDR3 DNA: TGTGCCAGCAGCTTATACGTCGGTTCCTACAATGAGCAGTTCTTC
CDR3 protein: CASSLYVGSYNEQFF

J gene: TRBJ2-3
D gene: TRBD1
V gene: TRBV5-4
clone size: -
CDR3 DNA: TGTGCCAGCAGCCCCCCGGGACAGGGATTCTCCTATACGCAGTATTTT
CDR3 protein: CASSPPGQGFSYTQYF

J gene: TRBJ2-7
D gene: TRBD1
V gene: TRBV19
clone size: -
CDR3 DNA: TGTGCCAGTAGTATAGATCTAAGGGGGCCGTACGAGCAGTACTTC
CDR3 protein: CASSIDLRGPYEQYF

J gene: TRBJ2-3
D gene: TRBD2
V gene: TRBV27
clone size: -
CDR3 DNA: TGTGCCAGCAGTTGGCCTAGTGGCGGGGGGCGCACAGATACGCAGTATTTT
CDR3 protein: CASSWPSGGGRTDTQYF

J gene: TRBJ1-5
D gene: -
V gene: TRBV6-5
clone size: -
CDR3 DNA: TGTGCCAGCAGTTACTCGAGGGCCAATCAGCCCCAGCATTTT
CDR3 protein: CASSYSRANQPQHF

J gene: TRBJ1-2
D gene: -
V gene: TRBV3-1/TRBV3-2
clone size: -
CDR3 DNA: TGTGCCAGCAGCCAAACATCCTATGGCTACACCTTC
CDR3 protein: CASSQTSYGYTF

J gene: TRBJ2-3
D gene: -
V gene: TRBV7-2
clone size: -
CDR3 DNA: TGTGCCAGCAGCGTTTTGCCGGGAACAGATACGCAGTATTTT
CDR3 protein: CASSVLPGTDTQYF

J gene: TRBJ1-5
D gene: TRBD1
V gene: TRBV7-9
clone size: -
CDR3 DNA: TGTGCCAGCAGCGTGACAGGGGGCAATCAGCCCCAGCATTTT
CDR3 protein: CASSVTGGNQPQHF

J gene: TRBJ1-1
D gene: -
V gene: TRBV5-1
clone size: -
CDR3 DNA: TGCGCCAGCAGCTTGCAGGATCGGACTGAAGCTTTCTTT
CDR3 protein: CASSLQDRTEAFF

J gene: TRBJ1-6
D gene: TRBD1
V gene: TRBV30
clone size: -
CDR3 DNA: TGTGCCTGGAGTGGGGACAGGGGCGCTCTCATTTCACCCCTCCACTTT
CDR3 protein: CAWSGDRGALISPLHF

J gene: TRBJ2-4
D gene: TRBD2
V gene: TRBV2
clone size: -
CDR3 DNA: TGTGCCAGCAGTGGGACGGGAGGGGGGCGGTACTTC
CDR3 protein: CASSGTGGGRYF

J gene: TRBJ1-6
D gene: TRBD1
V gene: TRBV2
clone size: -
CDR3 DNA: TGTGCCAGCAGTTGGGACAGGAGCTCCTATAATTCACCCCTCCACTTT
CDR3 protein: CASSWDRSSYNSPLHF

J gene: TRBJ1-2
D gene: TRBD1
V gene: TRBV18
clone size: once
CDR3 DNA: TGTGCCAGCTCACCATCATCCGCAGACAGGGACTATGGCTACACCTTC
CDR3 protein: CASSPSSADRDYGYTF

J gene: TRBJ1-1
D gene: -
V gene: TRBV19
clone size: -
CDR3 DNA: TGTGCCAGTACCCGGACATTCCTCACTGAAGCTTTCTTT
CDR3 protein: CASTRTFLTEAFF

J gene: TRBJ1-3
D gene: -
V gene: TRBV2
clone size: once
CDR3 DNA: TGTGCCAGCAGTGAACAATCAGGGGTATATGGAAACACCATATATTTT
CDR3 protein: CASSEQSGVYGNTIYF

J gene: TRBJ1-3
D gene: TRBD1
V gene: TRBV7-2
clone size: -
CDR3 DNA: TGTGCCAGCAGCTCACAGGGGGCCCCTGGAAACACCATATATTTT
CDR3 protein: CASSSQGAPGNTIYF

J gene: TRBJ2-5
D gene: -
V gene: TRBV20-1
clone size: -
CDR3 DNA: TGCAGTGCTAGTCGCAGTCAAGAGACCCAGTACTTC
CDR3 protein: CSASRSQETQYF

J gene: TRBJ1-5
D gene: -
V gene: TRBV28
clone size: -
CDR3 DNA: TGTGCCAGCAGTTTTTACTGGGGGCGTCAGCCCCAGCATTTT
CDR3 protein: CASSFYWGRQPQHF

J gene: TRBJ2-1
D gene: TRBD1
V gene: TRBV18
clone size: -
CDR3 DNA: TGTGCCAGCTCACCCCAGTACAGGGGGCAGAATGAGCAGTTCTTC
CDR3 protein: CASSPQYRGQNEQFF

J gene: TRBJ2-3
D gene: -
V gene: TRBV4-2
clone size: -
CDR3 DNA: TGTGCCAGCATGGACTTTTTTGGGGGGACCTCCACAGATACGCAGTATTTT
CDR3 protein: CASMDFFGGTSTDTQYF

J gene: TRBJ2-1
D gene: TRBD2
V gene: TRBV5-5
clone size: -
CDR3 DNA: TGTGCCAGCAGGCTCGGCGGGAGTCGGAGCAATGAGCAGTTCTTC
CDR3 protein: CASRLGGSRSNEQFF

J gene: TRBJ2-1
D gene: -
V gene: TRBV11-2
clone size: -
CDR3 DNA: TGTGCCAGCAGCTTAGAGGGAGGAAATGAGCAGTTCTTC
CDR3 protein: CASSLEGGNEQFF

J gene: TRBJ2-2
D gene: -
V gene: TRBV5-1
clone size: -
CDR3 DNA: TGCGCCAGCAGCTTGGCAGTGGACACCGGGGAGCTGTTTTTT
CDR3 protein: CASSLAVDTGELFF

J gene: TRBJ1-2
D gene: TRBD1
V gene: TRBV18
clone size: -
CDR3 DNA: TGTGCCAGCTCACCCGACAGGGCGTTCTATGGCTACACCTTC
CDR3 protein: CASSPDRAFYGYTF

J gene: TRBJ2-4
D gene: TRBD2
V gene: TRBV27
clone size: -
CDR3 DNA: TGTGCCAGCACGACTAGCGGGGCCAAAAACATTCAGTACTTC
CDR3 protein: CASTTSGAKNIQYF

J gene: TRBJ1-2
D gene: TRBD1
V gene: TRBV19
clone size: once
CDR3 DNA: TGTGCCAGTAGTATTAGGGGGCAGGGGGCCCGTGGCTACACCTTC
CDR3 protein: CASSIRGQGARGYTF